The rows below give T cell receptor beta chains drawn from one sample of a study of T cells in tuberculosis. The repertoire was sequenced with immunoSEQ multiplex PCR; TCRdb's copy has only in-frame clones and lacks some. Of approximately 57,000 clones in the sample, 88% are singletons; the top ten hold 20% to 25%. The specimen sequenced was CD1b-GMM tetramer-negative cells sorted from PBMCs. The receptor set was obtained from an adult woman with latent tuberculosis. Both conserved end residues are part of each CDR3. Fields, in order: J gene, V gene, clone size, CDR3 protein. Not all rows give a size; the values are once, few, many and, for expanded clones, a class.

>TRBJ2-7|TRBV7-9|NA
CASSLGTSGKIEQYF
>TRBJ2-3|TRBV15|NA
CATSGEGVSDTQYF
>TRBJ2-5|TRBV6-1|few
CASCRDYQETQYF
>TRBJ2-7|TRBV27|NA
CASSPYDRVSYEQYF
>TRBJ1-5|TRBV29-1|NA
CSVAASGQPQHF
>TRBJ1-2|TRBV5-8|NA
CASSLAHRGRGGYTF
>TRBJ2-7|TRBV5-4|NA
CASSPNPGLTYEQYF
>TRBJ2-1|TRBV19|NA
CATTAGPLGNEQFF
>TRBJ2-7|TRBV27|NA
CASSWARGAGYEQYF
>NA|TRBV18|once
CASSPVAGGYEQYF
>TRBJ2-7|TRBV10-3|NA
CAISEKRAYEQYF
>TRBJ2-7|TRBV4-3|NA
CASSHSGTGGSYEQYF
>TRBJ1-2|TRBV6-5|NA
CASRGGPSHGYTF
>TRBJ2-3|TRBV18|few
CASSPIPASATDTQYF
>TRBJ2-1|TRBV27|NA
CASSSRLAGVGNEQFF
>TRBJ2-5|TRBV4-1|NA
CASSQGRGRRQETQYF
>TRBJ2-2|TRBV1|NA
CTRAPSEGSYNTGELFF